This TCR beta chain was found in a study of T-cell reconstitution after alpha-beta-depleted transplantation in children. TCRbeta library preparation incorporated unique molecular identifiers. One entry per CDR3 protein results from TCRdb running MiXCR on the PCR reads. In the table there are about 980,000 distinct CDR3 sequences, about 29% of which are singletons. The V and J ends lost 3 bases and 4 bases respectively, with 15 bases between them. The CDR3 loop spans 16 amino acids. Germline V gene lookup returns CDR1 SGHTA and CDR2 FQGNSA. General study findings and limits: By about two months after transplant, alpha-beta T cells reportedly arose from several hundred graft clones that had expanded.

This clonotype was seen only a few times. What it recognizes is unknown. The chain couples TRBV7-2 to TRBJ2-2, with TRBD2 as a possible D gene (6 bases). The receptor's source is a boy younger than two who had a stem cell transplant for SCID, so the T cells may come from the graft donor. Sequencing used PBMCs, mostly from graft donor cells, obtained 360 days after TCRalphabeta/CD19-depleted stem cell transplant. The CDR3 region is CASSFLPSGSTGELFF. CDR3 coding DNA: TGTGCCAGCAGCTTTCTTCCCAGCGGGTCCACCGGGGAGCTGTTTTTT.